The entry below gives a single T cell receptor (beta chain) sequence along with its context. As yet, its antigen is unknown. The sample is drawn from a study of cytomegalovirus exposure and HLA in healthy donors. Study context: A data release that came early held some 79 million unique TCRs from HLA-typed donors. Study-wide findings and caveats: A later analysis linked a missense DCLRE1C variant to TCR beta V- and J-gene trimming.

J gave up 0 bases and V 6 bases, and 8 bases lay outside the gene matches. Germline CDR1 MNHNY, CDR2 SVGAGI (reference sequence). The CDR3 loop spans 16 amino acids. The PCR ran on 60 Vbeta and 13 Jbeta primers. Sequencing was performed with immunoSEQ multiplex PCR; in TCRdb, only in-frame clones are kept and a portion is missing. The sample carries 110,000 to 150,000 clones, roughly 80% recorded once. This chain uses TRBV6-6 with TRBJ2-1, with 7 bases identical to TRBD2. The sample taken for sequencing was PBMCs. This TCR was recovered from a male donor in good health and CMV-seronegative. The CDR3, as DNA: TGTGCCAGCAGACGTAAGCGGGACTCCTCCTACAATGAGCAGTTCTTC. Translating gives CASRRKRDSSYNEQFF.